The entry that follows covers one T cell receptor beta chain sequence. Its antigen is unknown. A much larger clone is a single base away; this may be a read error. This entry comes from a study of breast tumors, draining lymph nodes, adjacent tissues. One entry per CDR3 protein, called by TCRdb with MiXCR from the multiplex PCR reads. The data contain under 250,000 distinct CDR3 sequences, 32% of them singletons. General observations from the study: Luminal-like breast cancer showed significantly greater tumor-nontumor repertoire similarity than basal-like breast cancer did. Tumor TCR diversity was below lymph nodes but above nontumor tissue. Tumor T cell lymph node origin was a supported hypothesis, not proven. Findings are consistent with lymph node origin and intratumoral expansion of most tumor T cells.

The lymph nodes were axillary draining lymph nodes from breast cancer patients. The clonotype originates from a female donor with breast cancer. Some clones in this sample may be carry-over from other donors' samples. Sequenced input: axillary lymph node tissue.

The CDR3 loop is CSAPTSALNTEQFF. In DNA form, the CDR3 reads TGCAGTGCGCCGACTAGCGCCCTAAACACTGAGCAGTTCTTC. The gene calls are TRBV20-1 and TRBJ2-1, with 8 bases that match TRBD2. Germline values: CDR1 DFQATT, CDR2 SNEGSKA (reference sequence). V trimming: 6 bases; J trimming: 9 bases; junction bases outside the gene matches: 13. The CDR3 has 14 residues.